A single sample is the source of the 27 T cell receptor beta chains below, sequenced in a study of T-cell memory formation after mild COVID-19. TCRdb re-called the 5' RACE reads with MiXCR, one entry per CDR3 protein. The repertoire has over 300,000 distinct CDR3 sequences, 20% to 25% of them found once; the top ten carry around a fifth. The material sequenced was PBMCs or a T cell subset sorted from them (not recorded which). Every receptor here comes from a man aged 18 to 30 who had mild COVID-19 (a few samples of this study predate the infection). Cell type and time point are not known.

This clonotype was observed a handful of times. This chain uses TRBV6-6 with TRBJ2-3; 9 bases are shared with TRBD1. V gave up 5 bases and J gave up 8 bases; unmatched junction bases: 11. Germline V gene data show CDR1 as MNHNY and CDR2 as SVGAGI (reference sequence). This CDR3 comprises 15 residues. The CDR3 DNA is TGTGCCAGCAGTCCCTCCGGGACAGGGCGGACTACGCAGTATTTT. Its translation: CASSPSGTGRTTQYF.

This clonotype was found many times. Sequence at one end of the junction differs from germline and may be a read error. V is TRBV12-3 or TRBV12-4 and J is TRBJ1-4; maybe TRBD1 (5 bases). The CDR3 totals 13 residues. The CDR3 protein is CASSLAGNEKLFF. The CDR3 DNA is TGTGCCAGCAGCTTAGCAGGGAATGAAAAACTGTTTTTT.

The V and J genes are TRBV5-6 and TRBJ2-7; a possible D gene is TRBD1 (7 bases). Looked up from germline, CDR1 is SGHDT and CDR2 is YYEEEE. V lost 0 bases, J lost 3 bases, and 16 bases lay in between. The CDR3 extends over 16 amino acids. CDR3 nucleotides: TGTGCCAGCAGCTTGGTTCAGGGGGGACAGCACTACGAGCAGTACGTC. This codes for CASSLVQGGQHYEQYV.

This clonotype appeared a few times. CDR3 sequence reads: CASSESGTSGSYEQYV. CDR3 in DNA: TGTGCCAGCAGTGAATCCGGGACTAGCGGGTCCTACGAGCAGTACGTC. This chain joins TRBV6-2 or TRBV6-3 and TRBJ2-7; TRBD2 matches at 12 bases. CDR1 is MNHEY, CDR2 SVGEGT, per germline. The CDR3 sequence is 16 residues long. The V and J ends lost 5 bases and 1 base, in that order; junction bases with no gene match: 6.

This clonotype was seen more than once but under ten times. The rearrangement links TRBV10-3 to TRBJ2-1, with 9 nucleotides matching TRBD2. The CDR3 is 16 residues long. The J segment lost 7 bases and the V segment lost 5 bases, leaving 12 bases of the junction unmatched. Germline assignment: CDR1 ENHRY and CDR2 SYGVKD. CDR3 region: CAISPPRLAGRNEQFF. The CDR3 DNA follows: TGTGCCATCAGTCCCCCTCGCCTAGCGGGGCGGAATGAGCAGTTCTTC.

CDR3: CASSLQGGSEKLFF. The CDR3 nucleotides are TGTGCCAGCAGTCTACAGGGGGGCTCTGAAAAACTGTTTTTT. The gene calls are TRBV6-5 and TRBJ1-4; 8 nucleotides match TRBD1. CDR3 length: 14 residues. The J segment lost 7 bases and the V segment lost 5 bases, leaving 6 bases of the junction unmatched. Per germline, CDR1 MNHEY and CDR2 SVGAGI.

The chain uses TRBV4-3 and TRBJ2-5; weak D call: TRBD2 (6 bases). The ends were cut back, 4 bases at V and 1 base at J, with 7 bases in the middle. The CDR3 has 13 residues. Germline assignment: CDR1 LGHNA and CDR2 YSLEER. The CDR3 sequence: CASSRAGQETQYF. CDR3 DNA sequence: TGCGCCAGCAGCCGAGCGGGCCAAGAGACCCAGTACTTC.

CDR3 coding DNA: TGCGCCAGCAGGACTAGAGGCTACAATGAGCAGTTCTTC. Its protein is CASRTRGYNEQFF. The J gene is TRBJ2-1, the V gene TRBV10-2; tentatively, D is TRBD2 (6 bases). This CDR3 contains 13 residues. V lost 6 bases to trimming and J lost 3 bases, with 9 bases between them. Germline CDR1 WSHSY, CDR2 SAAADI.

This clonotype has only a few counts. The chain combines TRBV29-1 with TRBJ1-2; D is undetermined. The V gene lost 4 bases and the J gene lost 4 bases, with 13 bases spanning the gap. The CDR3 contains 13 residues. Germline V gives CDR1 SQVTM, CDR2 ANQGSEA. CDR3 protein: CSVGGKTAYGYTF. CDR3 sequence (DNA): TGCAGCGTTGGAGGGAAAACAGCCTATGGCTACACCTTC. Full variable domain (remainder filled in from reference TRBV29-1 and TRBJ1-2): SAVISQKPSRDICQRGTSLTIQCQVDSQVTMMFWYRQQPGQSLTLIATANQGSEATYESGFVIDKFPISRPNLTFSTLTVSNMSPEDSSIYLCSVGGKTAYGYTFGSGTRLTVV.

This clonotype was seen a few times. The rearrangement links TRBV7-6 to TRBJ1-1; 7 bases line up with TRBD1. Germline V gene sequence: CDR1 SGHVS, CDR2 FNYEAQ. The CDR3 contains 14 residues. J gave up 3 bases and V 3 bases, and 4 bases lay outside the gene matches. CDR3 sequence: CASSLEQGYTEAFF. In DNA form, the CDR3 reads TGTGCCAGCAGCTTGGAACAGGGGTACACTGAAGCTTTCTTT.

This clonotype was detected many times. V is TRBV29-1 and J is TRBJ1-1; a possible D gene is TRBD1 (5 bases). This CDR3 is built from 15 residues. Germline assignment: CDR1 SQVTM and CDR2 ANQGSEA. Trimming shortened V by 8 bases and J by 0 bases, and 19 bases separated the two germline ends. The DNA for the CDR3 is TGCAGCACGAGGGCTGGATGGGGGATGAACACTGAAGCTTTCTTT. It yields the protein CSTRAGWGMNTEAFF. Full variable domain (rest looked up from reference TRBV29-1 and TRBJ1-1): SAVISQKPSRDICQRGTSLTIQCQVDSQVTMMFWYRQQPGQSLTLIATANQGSEATYESGFVIDKFPISRPNLTFSTLTVSNMSPEDSSIYLCSTRAGWGMNTEAFFGQGTRLTVV.

This clonotype has only a few counts. The chain couples TRBV28 to TRBJ1-4; TRBD1 is a possible D gene (5 bases). This CDR3 contains 14 residues. Germline V lookup: CDR1 MDHEN, CDR2 SYDVKM. The V end was cut by 5 bases, the J end by 5 bases, with 12 bases between. The CDR3 nucleotides read TGTGCCAGCAGTCCCTCGGCAGGGAATGAAAAACTGTTTTTT. Protein sequence: CASSPSAGNEKLFF.

The chain links TRBV11-2 to TRBJ1-2; TRBD1 matches at 11 bases. The CDR3 runs 16 residues. V shed 4 bases and J 8 bases; nucleotides not matched to a gene: 12. From germline, CDR1 is SGHAT and CDR2 FQNNGV. The CDR3 region has the DNA TGTGCCAGCAGCTCGCCACTCCCGGACAGGGGGCGCGGCTACACCTTC. It yields the protein CASSSPLPDRGRGYTF.

This clonotype was recorded many times. The V and J genes are TRBV7-3 and TRBJ2-1, with D unclear. The CDR3 has 15 amino acids. V lost 0 bases and J lost 0, with 6 bases in between. Germline V lookup: CDR1 SGHTA, CDR2 FQGTGA. CDR3 region: CASSLTVGSYNEQFF. CDR3 DNA: TGTGCCAGCAGCTTAACTGTCGGCTCCTACAATGAGCAGTTCTTC. Combining the CDR3 with reference TRBV7-3 and TRBJ2-1 gives the whole variable domain GAGVSQTPSNKVTEKGKYVELRCDPISGHTALYWYRQSLGQGPEFLIYFQGTGAADDSGLPNDRFFAVRPEGSVSTLKIQRTERGDSAVYLCASSLTVGSYNEQFFGPGTRLTVL.

The chain links TRBV6-6 to TRBJ1-5; weak D call: TRBD1 (5 bases). The CDR3 loop spans 13 amino acids. Germline lookup yields CDR1 MNHNY and CDR2 SVGAGI (reference sequence). The V gene lost 4 bases and the J gene lost 9 bases, with 13 bases spanning the gap. The CDR3 region is CASSSPGTRPQHF. The CDR3 coding sequence is TGTGCCAGCAGTTCGCCAGGGACTCGGCCCCAGCATTTT.

At least ten counts were recorded for this clonotype. The rearrangement links TRBV18 to TRBJ1-3, with D perhaps TRBD1 (6 bases). Germline V gene lookup returns CDR1 KGHSH and CDR2 LQKENI. Trimming shortened V by 3 bases and J by 0 bases, and 12 bases separated the two germline ends. The CDR3 runs to 16 residues. CDR3 in amino acids: CASSPSQGFSGNTIYF. CDR3 coding DNA: TGTGCCAGCTCACCGTCCCAGGGGTTCTCTGGAAACACCATATATTTT. Full variable domain (remainder filled in from reference TRBV18 and TRBJ1-3): NAGVMQNPRHLVRRRGQEARLRCSPMKGHSHVYWYRQLPEEGLKFMVYLQKENIIDESGMPKERFSAEFPKEGPSILRIQQVVRGDSAAYFCASSPSQGFSGNTIYFGEGSWLTVV.

This clonotype was counted at least ten times. The chain carries TRBV10-3 and TRBJ2-7, with D perhaps assigned TRBD1 or TRBD2 (5 bases each). Trimming stripped 3 bases from V and 6 bases from J, with 15 bases between. The CDR3 spans 14 residues. Germline lookup yields CDR1 ENHRY and CDR2 SYGVKD. The CDR3 nucleotides are TGTGCCATCAGTGACACTAAGGGACGGATCGAGCAGTACTTC. This codes for CAISDTKGRIEQYF.

This clonotype has just a few counts. V and J are TRBV6-2 or TRBV6-3 and TRBJ1-5; D perhaps matches TRBD1 (5 bases). The CDR3 covers 16 residues. Trimming removed 6 bases from V and 3 bases from J, with 18 bases in between. CDR1 is MNHEY, CDR2 SVGEGT, per germline. As DNA, the CDR3 is TGTGCCAGCAGGGTCGCTACGACAGTACCCAATCAGCCCCAGCATTTT. This gives the protein CASRVATTVPNQPQHF.

This rearrangement joins TRBV7-9 to TRBJ2-7, with D perhaps matching TRBD1 (6 bases). Germline CDR1 and CDR2: SEHNR and FQNEAQ (reference sequence). The germline V and J ends were trimmed by 1 base and 6 bases, with 16 bases remaining between them. The CDR3 is 15 residues long. The DNA of the CDR3 is TGTGCCAGCAGCTTAGGCGGTAACAGGGCGGTCGAGCAGTACTTC. It encodes CASSLGGNRAVEQYF.

This clonotype was counted only a few times. The V and J genes are TRBV20-1 and TRBJ2-7; either TRBD1 or TRBD2 may supply D (5 bases each). The germline CDR1 and CDR2 sequences are DFQATT and SNEGSKA (reference sequence). The CDR3 has 15 residues. Trimming took 3 bases from V and 0 from J, leaving 15 bases between them. CDR3 sequence reads: CSARRTSRDSYEQYF. Written as DNA, the CDR3 is TGCAGTGCTAGGCGGACTTCCAGGGACTCCTACGAGCAGTACTTC.

The chain employs TRBV3-1 and TRBJ2-4; perhaps TRBD2 as D (5 bases). V was trimmed by 5 bases and J by 2 bases, leaving 13 bases between them. From germline, CDR1 is LGHDT and CDR2 YNNKEL (reference sequence). This CDR3 region has 15 residues. The DNA of the CDR3 is TGTGCCAGCAGCATAGCGTTTGTAACCAAAAACATTCAGTACTTC. It translates to CASSIAFVTKNIQYF.

This clonotype has only a few counts. The rearrangement joins TRBV5-5 to TRBJ1-2; D is perhaps TRBD1 (5 bases). The CDR3 extends over 15 amino acids. Per the germline V gene, CDR1 is SGHKS and CDR2 is YYEKEE (reference sequence). With 0 bases removed from V and 2 bases from J, the gap between germline ends came to 11 bases. The CDR3 DNA follows: TGTGCCAGCAGCTTGGTTGCCAGGGAAAACTATGGCTACACCTTC. Its protein product is CASSLVARENYGYTF.

This clonotype was picked up many times. The chain is built from TRBV12-3 or TRBV12-4 and TRBJ2-5; 12 bases fit TRBD2. Trimming took 4 bases from V and 2 from J; bases not matched to a gene: 2. The length of the CDR3 is 15 residues. The CDR3 sequence: CASSSTSGGQETQYF. The CDR3 DNA sequence: TGTGCCAGCAGTTCGACTAGCGGGGGACAAGAGACCCAGTACTTC.

The chain combines TRBV5-1 with TRBJ2-4; tentative D call: TRBD2 (6 bases). V lost 4 bases to trimming and J lost 8 bases, with 25 bases between them. The CDR3 sequence is 17 residues long. Germline CDR1 is SGHRS and CDR2 is YFSETQ. The CDR3 region is CASSLPLGGSQGDIQYF. CDR3 sequence (DNA): TGCGCCAGCAGCCTACCGTTGGGGGGTTCCCAGGGAGACATTCAGTACTTC. Looking up the rest from reference TRBV5-1 and TRBJ2-4 gives the full variable domain: KAGVTQTPRYLIKTRGQQVTLSCSPISGHRSVSWYQQTPGQGLQFLFEYFSETQRNKGNFPGRFSGRQFSNSRSEMNVSTLELGDSALYLCASSLPLGGSQGDIQYFGAGTRLSVL.

Many counts were recorded for this clonotype. This chain uses TRBV20-1 with TRBJ1-1; a weak D match, TRBD1 (6 bases). Trimming left V 6 bases short and J 5 bases short, with 10 bases between. Germline V gives CDR1 DFQATT, CDR2 SNEGSKA (reference sequence). This CDR3 spans 11 amino acids. DNA of the CDR3: TGCAGTGCCAAAGGGGGGACTGAAGCTTTCTTT. It translates to CSAKGGTEAFF.

The chain recombines TRBV5-8 with TRBJ1-2; 12 bases are shared with TRBD1. The length of the CDR3 is 18 residues. V was pared by 2 bases and J by 4 bases, with 12 bases of the junction left unmatched. Germline CDR1 reads SGHTS; CDR2 reads YDEGEE. This CDR3 reads CASSFAGGTGGVAYGYTF. The DNA for the CDR3 is TGTGCCAGCAGCTTTGCTGGTGGGACAGGGGGCGTCGCCTATGGCTACACCTTC. The variable domain in full, completed from reference TRBV5-8 and TRBJ1-2, reads EAGVTQSPTHLIKTRGQQATLRCSPISGHTSVYWYQQALGLGLQFLLWYDEGEERNRGNFPPRFSGRQFPNYSSELNVNALELEDSALYLCASSFAGGTGGVAYGYTFGSGTRLTVV.

This clonotype has a handful of counts. V usage is TRBV6-1 and J usage is TRBJ1-5, with no clear D. The V end lost 3 bases, the J end lost 6 bases, and 9 bases lay between the germline ends. Germline CDR1 and CDR2: MNHNS and SASEGT. This CDR3 is built from 13 residues. The CDR3 region is CASSERVSQPQHF. DNA of the CDR3: TGTGCCAGCAGTGAGAGGGTCTCTCAGCCCCAGCATTTT.